Here is one TCR beta chain with its context. The record originates from a study of blood T cell repertoires in COVID-19. In the study overall: Sites across the United States, Italy and Spain contributed samples from acute and convalescent COVID-19.

A Seattle source enrolled patients during active infection and followed them longitudinally. Source study methods: Amplification from reference gene primers served as the basis for estimated nucleated cell counts. Data came from immunoSEQ multiplex PCR; TCRdb stores just in-frame clones and leaves some out. That table is the source of V, J and clone size, and D and trimming were worked out from the DNA. Of about 370,000 clones listed, roughly nine tenths are singletons. CDR3 length equals 16 residues. Germline loops: CDR1 MNHEY, CDR2 SMNVEV (reference sequence). V dropped 6 bases and J dropped 0; count of bases not matched to a gene: 8.

The sequenced material came from peripheral blood. The TCR sequence derives from a woman aged 25 to 39 with COVID-19, enrolled during active disease. J is TRBJ1-1 and V is TRBV27; TRBD1 aligns across 9 bases. CDR3 residues: CASSRTGGAMNTEAFF. The CDR3 DNA sequence: TGTGCCAGCAGCCGAACAGGGGGCGCGATGAACACTGAAGCTTTCTTT.